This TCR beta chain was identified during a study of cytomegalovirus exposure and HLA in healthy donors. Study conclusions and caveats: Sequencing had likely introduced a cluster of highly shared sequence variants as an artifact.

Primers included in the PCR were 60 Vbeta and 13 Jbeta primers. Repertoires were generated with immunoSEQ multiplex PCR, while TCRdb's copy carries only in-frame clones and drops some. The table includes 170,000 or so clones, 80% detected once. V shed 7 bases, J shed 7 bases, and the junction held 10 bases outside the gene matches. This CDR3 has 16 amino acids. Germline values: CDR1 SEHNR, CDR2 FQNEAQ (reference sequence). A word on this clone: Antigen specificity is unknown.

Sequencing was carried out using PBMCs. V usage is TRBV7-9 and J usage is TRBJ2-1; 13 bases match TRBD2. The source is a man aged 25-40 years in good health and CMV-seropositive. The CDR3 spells CASTRTSGSFTNEQFF. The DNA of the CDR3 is TGTGCCAGCACCAGGACTAGCGGGAGTTTTACGAATGAGCAGTTCTTC.